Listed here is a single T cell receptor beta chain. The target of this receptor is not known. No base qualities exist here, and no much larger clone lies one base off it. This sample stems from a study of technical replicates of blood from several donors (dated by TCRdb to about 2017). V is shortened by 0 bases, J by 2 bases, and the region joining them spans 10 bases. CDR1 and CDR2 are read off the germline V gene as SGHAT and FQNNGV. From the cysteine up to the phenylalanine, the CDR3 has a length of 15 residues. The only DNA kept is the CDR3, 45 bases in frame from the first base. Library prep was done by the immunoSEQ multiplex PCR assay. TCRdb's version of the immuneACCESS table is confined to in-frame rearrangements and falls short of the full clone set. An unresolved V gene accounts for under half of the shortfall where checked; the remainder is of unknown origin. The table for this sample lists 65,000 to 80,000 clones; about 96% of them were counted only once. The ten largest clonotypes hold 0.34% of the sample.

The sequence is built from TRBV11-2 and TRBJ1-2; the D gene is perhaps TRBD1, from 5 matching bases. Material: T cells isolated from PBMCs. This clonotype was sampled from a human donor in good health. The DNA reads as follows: TGTGCCAGCAGCTTAGAAGGGGAAGCCAACTATGGCTACACCTTC. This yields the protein CASSLEGEANYGYTF.